This is a list of T cell receptor beta chains from one sample in a study of blood T cell repertoires in COVID-19. Clones were sequenced by immunoSEQ multiplex PCR, and TCRdb holds only the in-frame ones, with some missing. Of approximately 330,000 clones in the sample, 80% to 90% were seen once. Source material: PBMCs or T cells enriched from blood (not recorded which). The receptor set was obtained from a woman in her thirties or forties with acute COVID-19. Each CDR3 is given with its conserved first and last residue. Fields, in order: CDR3 protein, J gene, V gene.

CDR3: CASSFSGGGQPQHF; J: TRBJ1-5; V: TRBV13
CDR3: CASSVGTGNQPQHF; J: TRBJ1-5; V: TRBV9
CDR3: CASSASGAVYGYTF; J: TRBJ1-2; V: TRBV5-6
CDR3: CANSINPGQRRGNTIYF; J: TRBJ1-3; V: TRBV19
CDR3: CASSFREAANEQFF; J: TRBJ2-1; V: TRBV7-9
CDR3: CASSSYREWLFF; J: TRBJ1-4; V: TRBV3-1/TRBV3-2
CDR3: CASSLVGLTPQDNEQFF; J: TRBJ2-1; V: TRBV7-2
CDR3: CASSPTKGEAFF; J: TRBJ1-1; V: TRBV19
CDR3: CASNTGQGNTGELFF; J: TRBJ2-2; V: TRBV6-5
CDR3: CASSQVRTEAFF; J: TRBJ1-1; V: TRBV3-1/TRBV3-2
CDR3: CASSWGQGFSEQYF; J: TRBJ2-7; V: TRBV6-2/TRBV6-3
CDR3: CASSRGLPEDYEQYF; J: TRBJ2-7; V: TRBV7-2
CDR3: CASSGGHTGELFF; J: TRBJ2-2; V: TRBV2
CDR3: CASSYREGEKLFF; J: TRBJ1-4; V: TRBV6-5
CDR3: CSGGDSLPNTEAFF; J: TRBJ1-1; V: TRBV29-1
CDR3: CASSVGGRLNTEAFF; J: TRBJ1-1; V: TRBV9
CDR3: CASSFRRGETQYF; J: TRBJ2-5; V: TRBV5-1
CDR3: CASSSRTEAFF; J: TRBJ1-1; V: TRBV5-4
CDR3: CASSLGDRWTGELFF; J: TRBJ2-2; V: TRBV5-1
CDR3: CASSADRAPYNEQFF; J: TRBJ2-1; V: TRBV7-3
CDR3: CASSVAGTRGTGELFF; J: TRBJ2-2; V: TRBV9
CDR3: CASSLVAGATGELFF; J: TRBJ2-2; V: TRBV11-3
CDR3: CASSTALSPPPDTQYF; J: TRBJ2-3; V: TRBV18
CDR3: CASSARAGSYNSPLHF; J: TRBJ1-6; V: TRBV9
CDR3: CAISQGYEQYF; J: TRBJ2-7; V: TRBV6-5
CDR3: CASSSQGGDTQYF; J: TRBJ2-3; V: TRBV7-7
CDR3: CASSEAQLYGGYGGYTF; J: TRBJ1-2; V: TRBV6-1
CDR3: CASSLMDTTVEQYF; J: TRBJ2-7; V: TRBV5-1
CDR3: CASSQTYEQYF; J: TRBJ2-7; V: TRBV2
CDR3: CASSLVYRAGETQYF; J: TRBJ2-5; V: TRBV5-1
CDR3: CAISEVGGLGYTF; J: TRBJ1-2; V: TRBV10-3
CDR3: CASSPFRQGAINEQFF; J: TRBJ2-1; V: TRBV6-2/TRBV6-3
CDR3: CASSGTGDSPLHF; J: TRBJ1-6; V: TRBV27
CDR3: CASSLSGGQPQHF; J: TRBJ1-5; V: TRBV12-3/TRBV12-4
CDR3: CASWGTVELSF; J: TRBJ1-1; V: TRBV28
CDR3: CASSRNLGESRAFF; J: TRBJ1-1; V: TRBV6-4
CDR3: CASATRTGSYEQYF; J: TRBJ2-7; V: TRBV2
CDR3: CASSHLGQGRTEAFF; J: TRBJ1-1; V: TRBV4-1
CDR3: CASSLWGETGELFF; J: TRBJ2-2; V: TRBV27
CDR3: CARPLAGVENCTDTQYF; J: TRBJ2-3; V: TRBV7-9
CDR3: CASSVVRGQDYGYTF; J: TRBJ1-2; V: TRBV9
CDR3: CASSKPGQSTDTQYF; J: TRBJ2-3; V: TRBV5-4
CDR3: CASSGWTGENEKLFF; J: TRBJ1-4; V: TRBV7-8
CDR3: CASSPLEGYTF; J: TRBJ1-2; V: TRBV18
CDR3: CASSLSGGRTEAFF; J: TRBJ1-1; V: TRBV7-9
CDR3: CASSGSSTDTQYF; J: TRBJ2-3; V: TRBV19
CDR3: CASSDGRGPYEQYF; J: TRBJ2-7; V: TRBV2
CDR3: CAGARSRNTEAFF; J: TRBJ1-1; V: TRBV18
CDR3: CASSGGTGYNQPQHF; J: TRBJ1-5; V: TRBV5-8
CDR3: CASSPPGKDSPLHF; J: TRBJ1-6; V: TRBV5-5
CDR3: CASSTLWGEETQYF; J: TRBJ2-5; V: TRBV6-5
CDR3: CASSLNYGGGVAEAFF; J: TRBJ1-1; V: TRBV28
CDR3: CASSIIGARVSNQPQHF; J: TRBJ1-5; V: TRBV19
CDR3: CASSQDLRDTEAFF; J: TRBJ1-1; V: TRBV4-2
CDR3: CASSQDSSGAGYEQYF; J: TRBJ2-7; V: TRBV4-3